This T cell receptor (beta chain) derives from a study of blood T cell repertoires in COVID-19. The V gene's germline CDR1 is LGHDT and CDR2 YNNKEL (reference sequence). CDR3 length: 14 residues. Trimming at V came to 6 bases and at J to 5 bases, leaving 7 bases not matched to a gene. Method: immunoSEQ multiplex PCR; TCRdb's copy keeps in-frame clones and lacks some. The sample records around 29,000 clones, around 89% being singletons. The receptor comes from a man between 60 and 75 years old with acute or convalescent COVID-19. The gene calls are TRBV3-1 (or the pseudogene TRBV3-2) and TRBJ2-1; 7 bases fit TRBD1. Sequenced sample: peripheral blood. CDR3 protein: CASRQGVNDNEQFF. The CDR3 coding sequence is TGTGCCAGCAGGCAGGGGGTTAATGACAATGAGCAGTTCTTC.